The 12 T cell receptor beta chains below come from one sample, sequenced in a study of shared clonotypes between healthy human individuals. TCRdb keeps only in-frame clones here, not all; method: immunoSEQ multiplex PCR. The data hold 2 million to 3 million clones, with over 85% observed a single time. The sample was naive CD4+ T cells from PBMCs. Documented subset: CD45RA+ positively selected. The source of these receptors is a man aged 18 to 30 in good health. Some clones in this sample may be carry-over from other donors' samples.

This chain connects TRBV5-1 to TRBJ2-3, with D unclear. The ends were cut back, 0 bases at V and 5 bases at J, with 7 bases in the middle. CDR3 length: 13 amino acids. Germline V gene lookup returns CDR1 SGHRS and CDR2 YFSETQ. CDR3 sequence: CASSLGRGDTQYF. CDR3 coding DNA: TGCGCCAGCAGCTTGGGACGCGGAGATACGCAGTATTTT.

Comments on this clone: Other DNA variants within this sample encode the same CDR3. V is TRBV2 and J is TRBJ2-3; no firm D call. CDR3 size: 14 residues. CDR1 and CDR2 from the germline V gene are SNHLY and FYNNEI. The V and J ends lost 3 bases and 1 base respectively, with 8 bases between them. The CDR3 region has the DNA TGTGCCAGCAGTGAGGGAACCGGCACAGATACGCAGTATTTT. It encodes CASSEGTGTDTQYF.

In its sample, this clone was seen a few times. The rearrangement links TRBV28 to TRBJ2-2; 8 bases agree with TRBD2. V lost 11 bases and J lost 6; bases outside the gene matches: 2. The CDR3 length is 11 residues. Per germline, CDR1 MDHEN and CDR2 SYDVKM. The CDR3 DNA sequence: TGTGCCGGAGCGGGAGCCGGGGAGCTGTTTTTT. The encoded protein is CAGAGAGELFF.

V and J are TRBV11-1 and TRBJ2-3; a weak D match, TRBD2 (5 bases). Trimming stripped 5 bases from V and 1 base from J, with 13 bases between. Germline CDR1 and CDR2: SGHAT and FQDESV (reference sequence). This CDR3 has 15 residues. Here the CDR3 reads CASSPLDGGTDTQYF. The CDR3 region has the DNA TGTGCCAGCAGCCCCCTGGACGGGGGCACAGATACGCAGTATTTT. Filled out from reference TRBV11-1 and TRBJ2-3, the complete variable domain reads EAEVAQSPRYKITEKSQAVAFWCDPISGHATLYWYRQILGQGPELLVQFQDESVVDDSQLPKDRFSAERLKGVDSTLKIQPAELGDSAMYLCASSPLDGGTDTQYFGPGTRLTVL.

A single count supports this clone. Other DNA sequences in the same sample also yield this CDR3. This sequence joins TRBV7-3 and TRBJ2-2, with 8 bases lining up with TRBD1. V lost 2 bases, J lost 4 bases, and 9 bases stayed unmatched. There are 17 residues in the CDR3. Per the germline V gene, CDR1 is SGHTA and CDR2 is FQGTGA. CDR3 nucleotides: TGTGCCAGCAGCTTACAACCTCAGGGGGCGAGCACCGGGGAGCTGTTTTTT. This gives the protein CASSLQPQGASTGELFF.

The gene calls are TRBV28 and TRBJ2-7, with D perhaps TRBD1 (5 bases). The germline gives CDR1 MDHEN, CDR2 SYDVKM. CDR3 length: 12 residues. V was cut by 8 bases and J by 9 bases, with 17 bases left in between. CDR3 DNA sequence: TGTGCCAGCGGGGCTGGGGCCCGAGGGCAGTACTTC. As protein: CASGAGARGQYF. Looking up the rest from reference TRBV28 and TRBJ2-7 gives the full variable domain: DVKVTQSSRYLVKRTGEKVFLECVQDMDHENMFWYRQDPGLGLRLIYFSYDVKMKEKGDIPEGYSVSREKKERFSLILESASTNQTSMYLCASGAGARGQYFGPGTRLTVT.

This clone was picked up one time. The chain links TRBV19 to TRBJ2-1, with 9 bases lining up with TRBD1. V shed 7 bases and J 1 base; nucleotides not matched to a gene: 5. CDR1 and CDR2 from the germline V gene are LNHDA and SQIVND (reference sequence). This CDR3 is built from 15 residues. The CDR3 reads CASKVGTGSYNEQFF. CDR3 DNA: TGTGCCAGTAAGGTGGGGACAGGGTCCTACAATGAGCAGTTCTTC.

J is TRBJ2-1 and V is TRBV7-3; 7 bases map to TRBD2. Germline CDR1 is SGHTA and CDR2 is FQGTGA. V was clipped by 3 bases and J by 8 bases; unmatched bases: 10. The CDR3 length is 15 residues. CDR3 loop: CASSFQIRGSDEQFF. CDR3 DNA: TGTGCCAGCAGCTTCCAGATTCGCGGGAGCGATGAGCAGTTCTTC.

This clone appeared a single time. The CDR3 loop is CATSILRTPGNTIYF. CDR3 coding DNA: TGTGCCACGAGCATATTACGGACCCCTGGAAACACCATATATTTT. The chain is built from TRBV2 and TRBJ1-3; no reliable D call. Germline V gene sequence: CDR1 SNHLY, CDR2 FYNNEI. The CDR3 has 15 residues. The V end was cut by 10 bases, the J end by 2 bases, with 18 bases between.

V gene TRBV5-6 combines with J gene TRBJ1-5; 7 bases are a match to TRBD1. The CDR3 length is 15 residues. V gave up 2 bases and J gave up 3 bases; unmatched junction bases: 5. The germline V gene encodes CDR1 SGHDT and CDR2 YYEEEE. CDR3 in DNA: TGTGCCAGCAGCTTCCTTACAGGGGACAATCAGCCCCAGCATTTT. Its protein product is CASSFLTGDNQPQHF.

The V and J genes are TRBV28 and TRBJ2-1; 11 nucleotides align to TRBD2. This CDR3 contains 20 residues. The V and J ends lost 2 bases and 0 bases, in that order; junction bases with no gene match: 12. Germline values: CDR1 MDHEN, CDR2 SYDVKM. CDR3 loop: CASSLITSGSKGGSYNEQFF. The CDR3 coding sequence is TGTGCCAGCAGTTTAATTACTAGCGGGAGTAAGGGCGGCTCCTACAATGAGCAGTTCTTC.

V and J are TRBV19 and TRBJ2-3; 7 nucleotides match TRBD1. V shed 4 bases, J shed 5 bases, and the junction held 6 bases outside the gene matches. This CDR3 comprises 14 residues. The germline CDR1 and CDR2 sequences are LNHDA and SQIVND (reference sequence). CDR3 in amino acids: CASSTGTAKDTQYF. CDR3 nucleotides: TGTGCCAGTAGTACCGGGACAGCTAAAGATACGCAGTATTTT.